This T cell receptor beta chain was identified during a study of blood T cell repertoires in COVID-19. TCRdb's table, derived via immunoSEQ multiplex PCR, lists solely in-frame clones and lacks some. This table holds about 230,000 clones, over 75% found once. Germline-derived CDR1 and CDR2 are MNHNY and SVGAGI (reference sequence). V lost 6 bases, J lost 5 bases, and 14 bases lay in between. This CDR3 has 14 residues. This sequence was found in a middle-aged man with COVID-19, enrolled during active disease. The sample taken for sequencing was peripheral blood. V and J are TRBV6-6 and TRBJ1-5, with a possible D match to TRBD1 (6 bases). The CDR3 bases are TGTGCCAGCAGCAACGCCAGGGGATATCAGCCCCAGCATTTT. This translates into CASSNARGYQPQHF.